Listed below are T cell receptor beta chains from one sample, sequenced in a study of T cells after yellow fever vaccination. TCRdb processed the 5' RACE reads anew with MiXCR; each CDR3 protein has one entry. This sample yields some 400,000 distinct CDR3 sequences, of which under 7.5% are seen a single time; about 15% belongs to the top ten. Material: PBMCs, obtained 5 days after the yellow fever booster vaccination. The receptors stem from a man aged 30 to 45 who received the YFV17D yellow fever vaccine. The CDR3 runs from the conserved cysteine through the conserved F or W.

CDR3 protein	CDR3 length	J gene	V gene
CASSPKGGTGTYEQYF	16	TRBJ2-7	TRBV7-9
CASSRDYPYEQYF	13	TRBJ2-7	TRBV10-2
CASSLRNYTGELFF	14	TRBJ2-2	TRBV5-1
CASTLDGSYEQYF	13	TRBJ2-7	TRBV5-4
CATSRLAGGTGELFF	15	TRBJ2-2	TRBV15
CSARAPGDQPQHF	13	TRBJ1-5	TRBV20-1
CSARDLGRGEETQYF	15	TRBJ2-5	TRBV20-1
CASSQVQYEQYF	12	TRBJ2-7	TRBV3-1
CASSAFKSGELFF	13	TRBJ2-2	TRBV10-1
CSARTSGSPYNEQFF	15	TRBJ2-1	TRBV20-1
CSAIAAASGTDTQYF	15	TRBJ2-3	TRBV20-1
CASSLEGARQPQHF	14	TRBJ1-5	TRBV7-9
CASSSIWGEETQYF	14	TRBJ2-5	TRBV7-2
CATSSGYRNIQYF	13	TRBJ2-4	TRBV15
CASSLGTGNTGELFF	15	TRBJ2-2	TRBV5-6
CASSSPGLAALHNEQFF	17	TRBJ2-1	TRBV11-2
CASSYARDSGANVLTF	16	TRBJ2-6	TRBV6-5
CASSSGLDPETQYF	14	TRBJ2-5	TRBV6-2/TRBV6-3
CASRAGGGAYEQYF	14	TRBJ2-7	TRBV27
CATSHIAGVPSYEQYF	16	TRBJ2-7	TRBV24-1
CSATDPGLARDEQFF	15	TRBJ2-1	TRBV20-1
CASSSTTGTGDEQYF	15	TRBJ2-7	TRBV7-2
CASSKPEGDQPQHF	14	TRBJ1-5	TRBV21-1
CSARRRGRGDEQFF	14	TRBJ2-1	TRBV20-1
CSASWISLGTDTQYF	15	TRBJ2-3	TRBV20-1
CASSPFRFTDTQYF	14	TRBJ2-3	TRBV18
CASRLRAISSYEQYF	15	TRBJ2-7	TRBV7-2
CASSFGLPNTGELFF	15	TRBJ2-2	TRBV12-3/TRBV12-4
CASSPGQGTPNEQFF	15	TRBJ2-1	TRBV7-3
CASSLGTAGTGELFF	15	TRBJ2-2	TRBV5-1
CASSTPGRRNTIYF	14	TRBJ1-3	TRBV21-1
CASSFMGLKETQYF	14	TRBJ2-5	TRBV5-1
CSGRSVLEYGYTF	13	TRBJ1-2	TRBV20-1
CASGTSGMIDTQYF	14	TRBJ2-3	TRBV10-2
CSARWVRQKNYGYTF	15	TRBJ1-2	TRBV20-1
CASSQDQGMGGYTF	14	TRBJ1-2	TRBV4-3
CASRADIYSGNTIYF	15	TRBJ1-3	TRBV6-1
CASLRDRRTDTQYF	14	TRBJ2-3	TRBV2
CASSQDGWSKNIQYF	15	TRBJ2-4	TRBV4-3
CASALAGSVNEQFF	14	TRBJ2-1	TRBV6-5
CASRGANVLTF	11	TRBJ2-6	TRBV7-2
CATAERSGRDNEQFF	15	TRBJ2-1	TRBV24-1
CASSLTERNTGELFF	15	TRBJ2-2	TRBV6-2/TRBV6-3
CASSSWDRNSPLHF	14	TRBJ1-6	TRBV5-1
CASSHRQGLAKNIQYF	16	TRBJ2-4	TRBV28
CASSYLVGVMGDTQYF	16	TRBJ2-3	TRBV11-2
CASSFGWAQGGNEQFF	16	TRBJ2-1	TRBV5-1
CASSLFGLASEQYF	14	TRBJ2-7	TRBV5-6
CASSQHTGELFF	12	TRBJ2-2	TRBV11-2
CASSRDRKNTEAFF	14	TRBJ1-1	TRBV12-3/TRBV12-4
CASSLDVGSGIGTQYF	16	TRBJ2-5	TRBV11-2
CASSLWGDSGELFF	14	TRBJ2-2	TRBV5-1
CASTKGLTGNTIYF	14	TRBJ1-3	TRBV12-3/TRBV12-4
CASSLELAGINEQFF	15	TRBJ2-1	TRBV5-5